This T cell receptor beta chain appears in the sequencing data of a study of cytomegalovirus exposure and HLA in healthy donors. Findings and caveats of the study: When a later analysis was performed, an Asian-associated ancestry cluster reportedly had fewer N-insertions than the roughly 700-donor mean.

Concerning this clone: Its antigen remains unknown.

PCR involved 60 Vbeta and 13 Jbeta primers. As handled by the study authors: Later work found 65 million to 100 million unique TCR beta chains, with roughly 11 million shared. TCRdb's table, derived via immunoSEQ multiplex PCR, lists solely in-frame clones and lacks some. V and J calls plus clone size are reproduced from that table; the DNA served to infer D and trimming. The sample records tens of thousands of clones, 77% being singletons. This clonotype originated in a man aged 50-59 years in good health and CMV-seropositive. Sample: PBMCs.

As DNA, the CDR3 is TGTGCCAGCAGCAGATTGATCGGGAGCCTCATGAACACTGAAGCTTTCTTT. This gives the protein CASSRLIGSLMNTEAFF. The genes are TRBV7-2 and TRBJ1-1; D is unclear. The CDR3 covers 17 residues. CDR1 is SGHTA, CDR2 FQGNSA, per germline. Trimming removed 5 bases from V and 0 bases from J, with 19 bases in between.